These T cell receptor beta chains were read from a single sample in a study of cytomegalovirus exposure and HLA in healthy donors. TCRdb's copy holds only in-frame clones and misses some; the assay was immunoSEQ multiplex PCR. Counted here are over 150,000 clones, 84% occurring once; the ten biggest clones make up around 5%. The sample comprised PBMCs. These receptors all stem from a girl between 5 and 17 years old in good health and CMV-seropositive. CDR3s include the opening cysteine and the closing phenylalanine or tryptophan. The D gene is left open where the match is weak. The size entry is marked missing in some rows and otherwise reads once, few, many or a size class.

d_call clone_size j_call v_call cdr3_aa cdr3_nt
TRBD1 - TRBJ2-5 TRBV5-4 CASSRFLQGSLQETQYF TGTGCCAGCAGCCGTTTTTTACAGGGGTCACTCCAAGAGACCCAGTACTTC
TRBD1 - TRBJ1-2 TRBV5-6 CASSLGQGAEGYTF TGTGCCAGCAGCTTGGGACAGGGGGCAGAAGGCTACACCTTC
- - TRBJ2-5 TRBV6-6 CTSSGADQETQYF TGTACCAGCAGCGGAGCGGACCAAGAGACCCAGTACTTC
TRBD2 - TRBJ2-5 TRBV6-1 CASSEALLAGETQYF TGTGCCAGCAGTGAAGCCTTGCTAGCGGGAGAGACCCAGTACTTC
TRBD1 - TRBJ1-1 TRBV29-1 CSVVRDRSAEAFF TGCAGCGTTGTCCGGGACAGGAGCGCTGAAGCTTTCTTT
TRBD1 - TRBJ2-1 TRBV25-1 CASRWTGGMNEQFF TGTGCCAGCAGATGGACAGGGGGCATGAATGAGCAGTTCTTC
TRBD2 few TRBJ2-1 TRBV4-1 CASSQERGTYNEQFF TGCGCCAGCAGCCAAGAGCGGGGGACCTACAATGAGCAGTTCTTC
- - TRBJ1-1 TRBV19 CASSIVRGTEAFF TGTGCCAGTAGTATTGTTCGGGGGACTGAAGCTTTCTTT
TRBD1 - TRBJ1-2 TRBV7-9 CASSTWTGGILGGYTF TGTGCCAGCAGCACCTGGACAGGGGGGATACTAGGTGGCTACACCTTC
TRBD1 - TRBJ1-3 TRBV13 CASSKGGQGRTSGNTIYF TGTGCCAGCAGCAAAGGAGGACAGGGACGTACCTCTGGAAACACCATATATTTT